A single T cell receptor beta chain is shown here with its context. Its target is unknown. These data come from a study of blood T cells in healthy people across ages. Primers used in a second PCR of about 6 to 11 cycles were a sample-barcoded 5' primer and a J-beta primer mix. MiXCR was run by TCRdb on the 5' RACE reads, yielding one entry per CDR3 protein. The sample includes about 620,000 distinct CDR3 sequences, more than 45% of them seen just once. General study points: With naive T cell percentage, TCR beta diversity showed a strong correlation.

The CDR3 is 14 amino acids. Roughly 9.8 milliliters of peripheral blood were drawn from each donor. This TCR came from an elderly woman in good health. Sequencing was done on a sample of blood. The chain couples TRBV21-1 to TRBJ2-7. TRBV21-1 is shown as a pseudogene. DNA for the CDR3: TGTGCCAGCAGCAAAGAACTACCCACCTACGAGCAGTACTTC. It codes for CASSKELPTYEQYF.